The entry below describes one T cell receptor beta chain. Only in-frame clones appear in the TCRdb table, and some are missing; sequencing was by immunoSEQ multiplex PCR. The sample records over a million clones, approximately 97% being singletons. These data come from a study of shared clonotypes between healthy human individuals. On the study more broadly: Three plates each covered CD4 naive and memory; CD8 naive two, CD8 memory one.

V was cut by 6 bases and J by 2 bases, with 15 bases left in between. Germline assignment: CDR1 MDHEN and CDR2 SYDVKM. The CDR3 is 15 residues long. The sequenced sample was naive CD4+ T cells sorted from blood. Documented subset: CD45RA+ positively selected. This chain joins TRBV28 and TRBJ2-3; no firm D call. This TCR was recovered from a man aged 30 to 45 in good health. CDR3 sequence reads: CASSFLGKHTDTQYF. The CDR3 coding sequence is TGTGCCAGCAGCTTTCTAGGGAAGCACACAGATACGCAGTATTTT.